This T cell receptor beta chain was recovered during a study of blood T cell repertoires in COVID-19. Background on the study: Researchers got acute and convalescent COVID-19 samples from the United States, Italy and Spain. Sources were T cells, B-cell-depleted T cells, or PBMCs; the material itself was cDNA or gDNA.

The V and J ends lost 5 bases and 3 bases respectively, with 13 bases between them. The germline gives CDR1 SEHNR, CDR2 FQNEAQ (reference sequence). The CDR3 length is 14 residues. In the original analysis: Estimation of nucleated cell counts relied on the amplification of reference gene primers. Sequenced by immunoSEQ multiplex PCR; TCRdb stores in-frame clones only, minus some. D and trimming come from the DNA, and the V and J calls and clone size come from that table. Of more than 90,000 clones listed, around nine tenths are singletons. Sequencing was performed on peripheral blood. The genes are TRBV7-9 and TRBJ1-1, with a possible D match to TRBD1 (5 bases). This receptor was obtained from a man aged 35 to 55 with acute or convalescent COVID-19. CDR3 bases: TGTGCCAGCAGCCCAAGCAGGGTTGACACTGAAGCTTTCTTT. Its translation is CASSPSRVDTEAFF.